One sample yielded the 17 T cell receptor beta chains listed below, sequenced in a study of cytomegalovirus exposure and HLA in healthy donors. The PCR used 60 Vbeta and 13 Jbeta primers. Clones were read by immunoSEQ multiplex PCR, and TCRdb kept only the in-frame ones, dropping some. The data hold approximately 200,000 clones, with approximately 80% observed a single time. Input material: PBMCs. These TCRs come from a girl under 10 years old in good health and CMV-seronegative.

The V call is TRBV10-3, the J call TRBJ1-5, with 8 positions matching TRBD1. Germline V gene sequence: CDR1 ENHRY, CDR2 SYGVKD. The CDR3 is 14 amino acids. V shed 3 bases and J 4 bases; nucleotides not matched to a gene: 2. The chain's CDR3 is CAISDGQGNQPQHF. CDR3 DNA sequence: TGTGCCATCAGTGACGGACAGGGAAATCAGCCCCAGCATTTT.

This clone was picked up a small number of times. Other nucleotide sequences in the sample specify the same CDR3. The chain couples TRBV19 to TRBJ2-7; perhaps TRBD1 as D (6 bases). V lost 1 base to trimming and J lost 2 bases, with 9 bases between them. CDR3 length equals 14 residues. Germline V gene lookup returns CDR1 LNHDA and CDR2 SQIVND (reference sequence). In DNA form, the CDR3 reads TGTGCCAGTAGTATAGTAGGGGGACCCTACGAGCAGTACTTC. Translating gives CASSIVGGPYEQYF.

V and J are TRBV5-1 and TRBJ1-5, with D possibly being TRBD1 (6 bases). Trimming cost V 0 bases and J 7 bases, with 14 bases left between them. The CDR3 spans 15 residues. Germline loops: CDR1 SGHRS, CDR2 YFSETQ. CDR3 DNA sequence: TGCGCCAGCAGCTTGGGTCCAGGGGTGGGGCAGCCCCAGCATTTT. It translates to CASSLGPGVGQPQHF.

On this clone itself: The junction departs from germline at one end; a sequencing error may be responsible. The V call is TRBV18, the J call TRBJ2-1; TRBD2 matches 13 bases. The germline gives CDR1 KGHSH, CDR2 LQKENI. This CDR3 region has 14 residues. The CDR3 is CASSPQGTSGDSLF. DNA of the CDR3: TGTGCCAGCTCACCACAAGGGACTAGCGGGGATTCACTCTTC.

The chain recombines TRBV9 with TRBJ1-2, with 8 positions matching TRBD1. This CDR3 is 14 amino acids long. The junction had 3 bases not matched to a gene; V was cut back by 3 bases and J by 2 bases. CDR1 is SGDLS and CDR2 is YYNGEE in the germline V gene. CDR3 amino acids: CASSARQGNYGYTF. The DNA for the CDR3 is TGTGCCAGCAGCGCACGACAGGGGAACTATGGCTACACCTTC.

The chain employs TRBV7-9 and TRBJ2-2; perhaps TRBD2 as D (6 bases). The CDR3 runs 13 residues. The germline CDR1 and CDR2 sequences are SEHNR and FQNEAQ (reference sequence). Trimming left V 6 bases short and J 1 base short, with 6 bases between. DNA for the CDR3: TGTGCCAGCAGGGGGGGGAACACCGGGGAGCTGTTTTTT. Translating gives CASRGGNTGELFF.

The chain recombines TRBV5-1 with TRBJ2-7; 9 nucleotides line up with TRBD2. The ends lost 0 bases at V and 5 bases at J; junction bases unmatched: 6. CDR1 SGHRS and CDR2 YFSETQ come from the germline V gene. This CDR3 is built from 15 residues. This chain's CDR3 is CASSLELAGLDEQYF. CDR3 sequence (DNA): TGCGCCAGCAGCTTGGAGCTAGCGGGACTCGACGAGCAGTACTTC.

The chain employs TRBV9 and TRBJ2-7, with 9 bases that match TRBD1. The ends lost 4 bases at V and 7 bases at J; junction bases unmatched: 12. This CDR3 has 15 amino acids. From germline, CDR1 is SGDLS and CDR2 YYNGEE. The CDR3 region has the DNA TGTGCCAGCAGCTCACTGGGGACAGGGTTGTATGAGCAGTACTTC. Amino acid sequence: CASSSLGTGLYEQYF.

The chain employs TRBV5-4 and TRBJ1-1, with 7 nucleotides matching TRBD1. This CDR3 has 15 amino acids. Germline V lookup: CDR1 SGHNT, CDR2 YYREEE (reference sequence). With V trimmed by 0 bases and J by 7 bases, 9 bases remained unmatched. This CDR3 reads CASSLDQTGVDEAFF. CDR3 DNA: TGTGCCAGCAGCTTGGATCAAACAGGGGTGGATGAAGCTTTCTTT.

On this clone: The same CDR3 arises from other DNA sequences in this sample as well. The chain employs TRBV7-9 and TRBJ2-1, with D possibly being TRBD2 (6 bases). The length of the CDR3 is 16 residues. Trimming shortened V by 1 base and J by 4 bases, and 14 bases separated the two germline ends. The germline V gene has CDR1 SEHNR and CDR2 FQNEAQ (reference sequence). DNA of the CDR3: TGTGCCAGCAGCTTAGTTTTACTAGCAGCGTACAATGAGCAGTTCTTC. Translating gives CASSLVLLAAYNEQFF.

V is TRBV5-1 and J is TRBJ2-5; TRBD2 matches 13 bases. Germline values: CDR1 SGHRS, CDR2 YFSETQ. The CDR3 has 16 residues. The junction had 6 bases not matched to a gene; V was cut back by 6 bases and J by 1 base. CDR3 sequence (DNA): TGCGCCAGCATCGCCGGGACTAGCGGGATCCAAGAGACCCAGTACTTC. This gives the protein CASIAGTSGIQETQYF.

The rearrangement uses TRBV19 and TRBJ1-1; the D is unclear. Germline V gene lookup returns CDR1 LNHDA and CDR2 SQIVND (reference sequence). The ends were cut back, 5 bases at V and 1 base at J, with 14 bases in the middle. The CDR3 loop spans 15 amino acids. This chain's CDR3 is CASSPYEAGNTEAFF. Written as DNA, the CDR3 is TGTGCCAGTAGTCCCTACGAGGCCGGGAACACTGAAGCTTTCTTT.

The chain combines TRBV20-1 with TRBJ2-7; possible D gene TRBD1, 5 bases. The length of the CDR3 is 11 residues. Germline V gene data show CDR1 as DFQATT and CDR2 as SNEGSKA (reference sequence). With 5 bases removed from V and 4 bases from J, the gap between germline ends came to 9 bases. CDR3 protein: CSAQGIYEQYF. CDR3 nucleotide sequence: TGCAGTGCTCAGGGAATATACGAGCAGTACTTC.

This chain connects TRBV4-2 to TRBJ2-4; D is ambiguous. The CDR3 is 15 amino acids. The V end was cut by 0 bases, the J end by 6 bases, with 12 bases between. Per germline, CDR1 LGHNA and CDR2 YNFKEQ. In DNA, the CDR3 is TGTGCCAGCAGCCAAGATTCTGGCGGCTTAAACATTCAGTACTTC. Its protein product is CASSQDSGGLNIQYF.

The chain joins TRBV30 to TRBJ1-1, with unresolved D. This CDR3 has 13 residues. Germline lookup yields CDR1 GTSNPN and CDR2 SVGIG (reference sequence). V lost 2 bases and J lost 1, with 8 bases in between. CDR3 sequence: CAWSSGRNTEAFF. The CDR3 DNA follows: TGTGCCTGGAGTAGTGGCAGGAACACTGAAGCTTTCTTT.

V is TRBV19 and J is TRBJ2-5; D not certain. The length of the CDR3 is 13 residues. Germline values: CDR1 LNHDA, CDR2 SQIVND (reference sequence). Trimming removed 5 bases at V and 5 bases at J, with 12 bases between. The CDR3 is CASSLTRVETQYF. CDR3 in DNA: TGTGCCAGTAGTCTGACCCGGGTTGAGACCCAGTACTTC. Full variable domain (outside the CDR3, taken from reference TRBV19 and TRBJ2-5): DGGITQSPKYLFRKEGQNVTLSCEQNLNHDAMYWYRQDPGQGLRLIYYSQIVNDFQKGDIAEGYSVSREKKESFPLTVTSAQKNPTAFYLCASSLTRVETQYFGPGTRLLVL.

The chain combines TRBV27 with TRBJ1-1, with D tentatively TRBD1 (6 bases). Trimming removed 7 bases from V and 4 bases from J, with 16 bases in between. CDR3 length equals 14 residues. Germline V CDR1 and CDR2: MNHEY, SMNVEV (reference sequence). The CDR3 sequence: CASISHLGGTEAFF. In nucleotides, the CDR3 is TGTGCCAGCATTTCCCATTTAGGGGGCACTGAAGCTTTCTTT.